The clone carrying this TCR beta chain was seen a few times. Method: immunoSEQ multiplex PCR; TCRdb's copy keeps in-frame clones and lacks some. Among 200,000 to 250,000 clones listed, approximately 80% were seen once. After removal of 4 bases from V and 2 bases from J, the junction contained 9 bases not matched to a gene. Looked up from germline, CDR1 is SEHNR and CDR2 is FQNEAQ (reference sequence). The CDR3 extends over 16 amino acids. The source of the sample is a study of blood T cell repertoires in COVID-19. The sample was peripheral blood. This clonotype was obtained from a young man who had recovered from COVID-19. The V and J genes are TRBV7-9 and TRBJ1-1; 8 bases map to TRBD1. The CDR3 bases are TGTGCCAGCAGCTATAGACAGGGGCGGGTAAACACTGAAGCTTTCTTT. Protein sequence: CASSYRQGRVNTEAFF.